These 13 T cell receptor beta chains came from one sample sequenced in a study of CD8+CD57+ T cells in acquired aplastic anemia. Patients selected for sequencing had displayed CD8+CD57+ cell expansion by flow cytometry. The TCR beta profiling, which covered VDJ combination and CDR3 sequence, was carried out using genomic DNA as the template. TCRdb used MiXCR to reprocess the reads, holding one entry per CDR3 protein. The table lists around 200,000 distinct CDR3 sequences, less than 60% of them singletons. Sequencing used sorted CD4+, CD8+, or CD8+CD57+ T cells (not recorded which) from PBMCs. The receptor set was obtained from a human donor with aplastic anemia.

The rearrangement uses TRBV5-4 and TRBJ2-7; D remains ambiguous. The CDR3 has 13 amino acids. Trimming cost V 4 bases and J 0 bases, with 8 bases left between them. CDR1 is SGHNT and CDR2 is YYREEE in the germline V gene (reference sequence). The CDR3: CASSKDVSYEQYF. CDR3 DNA: TGTGCCAGCAGCAAGGACGTCTCCTACGAGCAGTACTTC.

As concerns this clonotype: It may be a read error: a sequence one base away is much more abundant. This chain joins TRBV27 and TRBJ1-6; a possible D gene is TRBD1 (6 bases). V was trimmed by 5 bases and J by 7 bases, leaving 12 bases between them. CDR3 length: 14 residues. Germline values: CDR1 MNHEY, CDR2 SMNVEV (reference sequence). This CDR3 is CASSRTAQNSPLHF. The CDR3, as DNA: TGTGCCAGCAGTCGGACAGCCCAAAATTCACCCCTCCACTTT.

This clonotype appeared many times. The chain recombines TRBV6-6 with TRBJ2-7, with TRBD1 matching over 8 bases. Germline trimming cut 2 bases from V and 5 bases from J; bases unmatched to any gene: 5. Germline CDR1 and CDR2: MNHNY and SVGAGI (reference sequence). There are 14 residues in the CDR3. The CDR3 here is CASSYQGAGNEQYF. In DNA form, the CDR3 reads TGTGCCAGCAGTTACCAGGGGGCGGGAAACGAGCAGTACTTC.

There are many counts of this clonotype. This sequence joins TRBV20-1 and TRBJ2-7; D is unresolved. Trimming stripped 0 bases from V and 3 bases from J, with 21 bases between. The CDR3 is made up of 17 amino acids. Germline CDR1 DFQATT, CDR2 SNEGSKA (reference sequence). CDR3 protein: CSARDLRTPTQYYEQYF. DNA of the CDR3: TGCAGTGCTAGAGATCTGAGAACCCCCACCCAGTACTACGAGCAGTACTTC.

The chain uses TRBV20-1 and TRBJ1-2; TRBD1 matches 8 bases. Unmatched junction bases numbered 11, after V lost 4 bases and J lost 4 bases. The CDR3 spans 15 residues. Germline assignment: CDR1 DFQATT and CDR2 SNEGSKA (reference sequence). CDR3 sequence: CSANYADRVAYGYTF. In nucleotides, the CDR3 is TGCAGTGCTAATTACGCGGACAGGGTAGCCTATGGCTACACCTTC.

This clonotype was seen many times. This chain links TRBV4-1 with TRBJ2-3, with D tentatively TRBD1 (5 bases). The CDR3 runs 15 residues. The V and J ends lost 1 base and 2 bases respectively, with 10 bases between them. CDR1 MGHRA and CDR2 YSYEKL come from the germline V gene. The DNA of the CDR3 is TGCGCCAGCAGCCAAGTAGGGGCAGACACAGATACGCAGTATTTT. It encodes CASSQVGADTDTQYF.

Written as DNA, the CDR3 is TGTGCCAGTCCCCCGGGACAGTATGGCTACACCTTC. As protein: CASPPGQYGYTF. The chain carries TRBV19 and TRBJ1-2; 7 bases agree with TRBD1. The CDR3 loop spans 12 amino acids. V was clipped by 8 bases and J by 5 bases; unmatched bases: 5. Germline loops: CDR1 LNHDA, CDR2 SQIVND (reference sequence).

This clonotype was observed many times. The chain uses TRBV7-3 and TRBJ2-2; 14 bases fit TRBD2. The CDR3 totals 17 residues. Germline CDR1 reads SGHTA; CDR2 reads FQGTGA. V dropped 4 bases and J dropped 9; count of bases not matched to a gene: 10. The CDR3 is CASSSPVGLAGERELFF. The CDR3 region has the DNA TGTGCCAGCAGCTCTCCGGTGGGACTAGCGGGAGAGAGGGAGCTGTTTTTT. The variable domain in full, with the rest retrieved from reference TRBV7-3 and TRBJ2-2, is GAGVSQTPSNKVTEKGKYVELRCDPISGHTALYWYRQSLGQGPEFLIYFQGTGAADDSGLPNDRFFAVRPEGSVSTLKIQRTERGDSAVYLCASSSPVGLAGERELFFGEGSRLTVL.

Regarding this clonotype: One base away lies a much larger clone, so this may be a sequencing read error. The chain has TRBV2 and TRBJ2-5; no firm D call. Germline CDR1 SNHLY, CDR2 FYNNEI. V lost 7 bases and J lost 1, with 25 bases in between. CDR3 length: 18 amino acids. CDR3 sequence reads: CASTPSYPVGKAQETQYF. Written as DNA, the CDR3 is TGTGCCAGCACTCCCTCCTACCCCGTAGGGAAAGCCCAAGAGACCCAGTACTTC.

This clonotype was picked up a small number of times. Possible read error: a much larger clone is one base away. The chain is built from TRBV3-1 and TRBJ2-5; possibly TRBD1 or TRBD2 for D (5 bases each). CDR1 is LGHDT, CDR2 YNNKEL, per germline (reference sequence). The CDR3 covers 14 residues. This CDR3 reads CASSHRGDGETQCF. The CDR3 DNA reads as TGTGCCAGCAGCCATAGAGGGGATGGGGAGACCCAGTGCTTC.

This rearrangement joins TRBV14 to TRBJ2-2, with unresolved D. The CDR3 sequence is 13 residues long. Germline V lookup: CDR1 SGHDN, CDR2 FVKESK. V shed 0 bases and J shed 5 bases, with 4 bases lying between them. CDR3 nucleotide sequence: TGTGCCAGCAGCCAAGAAGTTACCGGGGAGCTGTTTTTT. Amino acids: CASSQEVTGELFF.

The chain is built from TRBV7-2 and TRBJ2-2, with a weak D call TRBD1 (5 bases). This CDR3 spans 9 amino acids. Looked up from germline, CDR1 is SGHTA and CDR2 is FQGNSA. Trimming left V 10 bases short and J 13 bases short, with 10 bases between. The CDR3 is CATRQGLFF. DNA of the CDR3: TGTGCCACCAGGCAGGGGCTGTTTTTT.

The V gene is TRBV7-2, the J gene TRBJ2-5, with 8 bases lining up with TRBD2. The trim removed 2 bases at V and 1 base at J, leaving 6 bases unmatched. Germline V CDR1 and CDR2: SGHTA, FQGNSA. There are 16 residues in the CDR3. CDR3 sequence reads: CASSLMASGFQETQYF. Written as DNA, the CDR3 is TGTGCCAGCAGCTTAATGGCTAGCGGGTTCCAAGAGACCCAGTACTTC.